This T cell receptor (beta chain) was found in a study of blood T cell repertoires in COVID-19. Looking at the study overall: COVID-19 samples from acute and convalescent phases originated in the United States, Italy and Spain.

Generated by immunoSEQ multiplex PCR, the TCRdb table keeps only in-frame clones and is missing some. The data show about 240,000 clones, around 85% seen once. V was trimmed by 3 bases and J by 0 bases, leaving 9 bases between them. This CDR3 is built from 14 residues. Germline V gene data show CDR1 as DFQATT and CDR2 as SNEGSKA (reference sequence). The receptor was isolated from a man aged 45-60 years with COVID-19, enrolled during active disease. The chain combines TRBV20-1 with TRBJ1-3; a weak D match, TRBD1 (5 bases). Sequencing was performed on peripheral blood. The chain's CDR3 is CSASQDNSGNTIYF. CDR3 DNA sequence: TGCAGTGCTAGTCAGGACAACTCTGGAAACACCATATATTTT.